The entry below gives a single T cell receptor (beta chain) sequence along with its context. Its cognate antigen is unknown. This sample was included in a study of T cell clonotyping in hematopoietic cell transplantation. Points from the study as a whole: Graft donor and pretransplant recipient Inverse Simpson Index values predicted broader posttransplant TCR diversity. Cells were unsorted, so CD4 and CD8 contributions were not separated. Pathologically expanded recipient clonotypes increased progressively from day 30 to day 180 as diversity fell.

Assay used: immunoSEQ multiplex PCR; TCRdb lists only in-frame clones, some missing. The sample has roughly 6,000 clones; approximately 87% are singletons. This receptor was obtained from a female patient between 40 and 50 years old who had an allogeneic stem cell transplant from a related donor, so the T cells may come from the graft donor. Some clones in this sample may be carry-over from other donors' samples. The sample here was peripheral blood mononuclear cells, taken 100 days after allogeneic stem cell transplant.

The CDR3 here is CASSVAYNEQFF. The DNA for the CDR3 is TGTGCCAGCAGCGTAGCGTACAATGAGCAGTTCTTC. V is TRBV9 and J is TRBJ2-1, with unresolved D. The CDR3 totals 12 residues. Per germline, CDR1 SGDLS and CDR2 YYNGEE. V was cut by 0 bases and J by 4 bases, with 2 bases left in between.